This T cell receptor beta chain was sequenced for a study of control samples from healthy donors and cancer patients. CDR1 is MNHEY and CDR2 is SVGEGT in the germline V gene. The CDR3 contains 16 residues. V was shortened by 5 bases and J by 0 bases, with 14 bases between the two germline ends. Sequencing was performed with immunoSEQ multiplex PCR; in TCRdb, only in-frame clones are kept and a portion is missing. The top ten hold roughly 1.2% of the sample, which has tens of thousands of clones, roughly 86% seen once. The sequenced material came from blood. V and J are TRBV6-2 or TRBV6-3 and TRBJ1-5; D might be TRBD1 (5 bases). The TCR comes from a woman between 45 and 60 years old in good health. The CDR3 sequence: CASSVGPFYSNQPQHF. In nucleotides, the CDR3 is TGTGCCAGCAGTGTGGGACCGTTCTATAGCAATCAGCCCCAGCATTTT.